This TCR beta chain originates from a study of molecular identifiers for immune sequencing clone quantification. TCRdb re-analysed the PCR reads in MiXCR, keeping a single row per CDR3 protein. The sample includes about 320,000 distinct CDR3 sequences, about a fifth of them seen just once. The CDR3 spans 13 residues. The V and J ends lost 7 bases and 9 bases respectively, with 15 bases between them. Germline CDR1 reads KGHDR; CDR2 reads SFDVKD. Details on this clonotype: Given a much more abundant clone one base away, this may be a read error.

Material for sequencing was naive CD8+ T cells from blood, with Jurkat cell RNA spiked in. Regarding subset: FACS-sorted CD8+CD4-CCR7+CD45RA+ naive T cells. This sequence originates from a human donor in good health. Some libraries in this study had Jurkat cell RNA spiked in. The rearrangement joins TRBV24-1 to TRBJ2-1; possible D gene TRBD1, 6 bases. In nucleotides, the CDR3 is TGTGCCACCAGCCGCAATGGCAGGGGTGAGCAGTTCTTC. This gives the protein CATSRNGRGEQFF.